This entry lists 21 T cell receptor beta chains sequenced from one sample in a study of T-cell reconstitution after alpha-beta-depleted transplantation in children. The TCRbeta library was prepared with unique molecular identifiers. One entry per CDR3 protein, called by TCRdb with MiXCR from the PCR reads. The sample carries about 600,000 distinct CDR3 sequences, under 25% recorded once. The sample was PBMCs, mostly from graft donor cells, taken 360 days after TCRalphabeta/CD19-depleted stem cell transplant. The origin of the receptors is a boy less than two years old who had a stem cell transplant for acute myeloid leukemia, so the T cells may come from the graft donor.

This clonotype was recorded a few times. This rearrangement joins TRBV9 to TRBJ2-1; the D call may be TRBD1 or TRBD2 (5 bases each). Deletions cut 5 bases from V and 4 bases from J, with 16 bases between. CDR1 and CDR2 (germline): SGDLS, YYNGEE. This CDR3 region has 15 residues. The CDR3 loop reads CASSLPGTTYNEQFF. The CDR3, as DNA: TGTGCCAGCAGTTTACCCGGGACCACATACAATGAGCAGTTCTTC.

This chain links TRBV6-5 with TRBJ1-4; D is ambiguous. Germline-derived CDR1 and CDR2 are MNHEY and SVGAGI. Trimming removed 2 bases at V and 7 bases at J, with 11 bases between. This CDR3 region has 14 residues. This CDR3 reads CASSYAGPSEKLFF. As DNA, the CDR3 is TGTGCCAGCAGTTACGCCGGCCCCAGTGAAAAACTGTTTTTT.

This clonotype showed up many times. CDR3 sequence: CSAPGLAGEYTDTQYF. The CDR3 nucleotides are TGCAGTGCCCCCGGACTAGCGGGGGAGTACACAGATACGCAGTATTTT. This sequence joins TRBV20-1 and TRBJ2-3; the match to TRBD2 covers 13 bases. The germline CDR1 and CDR2 sequences are DFQATT and SNEGSKA (reference sequence). Trimming took 6 bases from V and 2 from J; bases not matched to a gene: 8. The CDR3 is 16 residues long.

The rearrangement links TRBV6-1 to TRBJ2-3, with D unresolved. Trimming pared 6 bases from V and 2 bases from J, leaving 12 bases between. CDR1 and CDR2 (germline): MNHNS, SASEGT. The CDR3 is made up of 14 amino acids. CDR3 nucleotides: TGTGCCAGCAGGCCGAAGACTTACACAGATACGCAGTATTTT. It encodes CASRPKTYTDTQYF.

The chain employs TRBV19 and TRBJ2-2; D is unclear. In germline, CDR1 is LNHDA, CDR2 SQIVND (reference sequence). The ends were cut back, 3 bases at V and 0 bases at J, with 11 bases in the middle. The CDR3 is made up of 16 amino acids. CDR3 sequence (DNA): TGTGCCAGTAGTATCCACCCGTTCGCGAACACCGGGGAGCTGTTTTTT. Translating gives CASSIHPFANTGELFF.

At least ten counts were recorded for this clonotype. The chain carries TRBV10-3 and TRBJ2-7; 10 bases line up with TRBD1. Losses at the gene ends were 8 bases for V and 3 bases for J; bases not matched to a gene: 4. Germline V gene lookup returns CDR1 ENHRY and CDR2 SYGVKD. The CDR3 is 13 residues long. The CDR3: CAIRGQGRYEQYF. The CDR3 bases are TGTGCCATCCGGGGACAGGGGCGCTACGAGCAGTACTTC.

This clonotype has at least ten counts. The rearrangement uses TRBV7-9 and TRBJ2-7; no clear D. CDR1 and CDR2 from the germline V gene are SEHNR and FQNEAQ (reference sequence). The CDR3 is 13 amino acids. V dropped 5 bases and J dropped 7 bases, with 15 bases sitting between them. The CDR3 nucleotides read TGTGCCAGCAGCCCTGTACTCACGGGTGAGCAGTACGTC. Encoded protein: CASSPVLTGEQYV.

The CDR3 sequence: CASSSMSYLPNYGYTF. CDR3 coding DNA: TGTGCCAGCAGCTCAATGTCGTATCTCCCGAACTATGGCTACACCTTC. The genes are TRBV7-9 and TRBJ1-2; D gene uncertain. This CDR3 has 16 residues. Germline CDR1 and CDR2: SEHNR and FQNEAQ (reference sequence). Trimming removed 4 bases at V and 2 bases at J, with 17 bases between.

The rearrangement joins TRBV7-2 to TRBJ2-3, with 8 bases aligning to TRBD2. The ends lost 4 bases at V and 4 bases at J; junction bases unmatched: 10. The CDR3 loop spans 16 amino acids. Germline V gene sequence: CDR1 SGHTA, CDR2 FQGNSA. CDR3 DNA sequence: TGTGCCAGCAGCTATGCCCCCCCGGGGGGGTCAGATACGCAGTATTTT. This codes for CASSYAPPGGSDTQYF. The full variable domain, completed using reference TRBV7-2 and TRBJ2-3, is GAGVSQSPSNKVTEKGKDVELRCDPISGHTALYWYRQSLGQGLEFLIYFQGNSAPDKSGLPSDRFSAERTGGSVSTLTIQRTQQEDSAVYLCASSYAPPGGSDTQYFGPGTRLTVL.

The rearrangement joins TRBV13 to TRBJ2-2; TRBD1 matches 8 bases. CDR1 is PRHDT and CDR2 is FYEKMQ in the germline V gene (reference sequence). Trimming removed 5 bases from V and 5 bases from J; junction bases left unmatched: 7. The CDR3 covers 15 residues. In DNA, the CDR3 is TGTGCCAGCAGCCCGCAGGGACAGGAGACCGGGGAGCTGTTTTTT. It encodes CASSPQGQETGELFF.

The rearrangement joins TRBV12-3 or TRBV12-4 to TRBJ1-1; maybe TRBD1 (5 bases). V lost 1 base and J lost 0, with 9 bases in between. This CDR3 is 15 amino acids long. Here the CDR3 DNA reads TGTGCCAGCAGTTTAGGGGACGGGATGAACACTGAAGCTTTCTTT. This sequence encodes CASSLGDGMNTEAFF.

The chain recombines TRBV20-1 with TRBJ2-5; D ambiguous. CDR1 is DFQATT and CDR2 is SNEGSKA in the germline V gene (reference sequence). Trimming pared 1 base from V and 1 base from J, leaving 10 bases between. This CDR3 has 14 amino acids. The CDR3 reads CSARGGRPQETQYF. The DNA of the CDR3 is TGCAGTGCTAGAGGTGGCAGACCCCAAGAGACCCAGTACTTC.

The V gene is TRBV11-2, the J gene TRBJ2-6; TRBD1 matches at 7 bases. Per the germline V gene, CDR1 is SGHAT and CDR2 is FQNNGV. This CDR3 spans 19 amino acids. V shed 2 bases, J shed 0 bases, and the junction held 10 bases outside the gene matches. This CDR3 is CASSLWTGLIVSGANVLTF. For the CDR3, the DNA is TGTGCCAGCAGCTTATGGACAGGCCTCATCGTCTCTGGGGCCAACGTCCTGACTTTC.

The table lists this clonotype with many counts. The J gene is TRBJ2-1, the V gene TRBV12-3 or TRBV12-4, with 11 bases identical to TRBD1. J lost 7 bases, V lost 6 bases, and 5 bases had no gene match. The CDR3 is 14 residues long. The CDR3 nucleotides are TGTGCCAGCAGCCCCGGACAGGGGGCTAATGAGCAGTTCTTC. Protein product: CASSPGQGANEQFF.

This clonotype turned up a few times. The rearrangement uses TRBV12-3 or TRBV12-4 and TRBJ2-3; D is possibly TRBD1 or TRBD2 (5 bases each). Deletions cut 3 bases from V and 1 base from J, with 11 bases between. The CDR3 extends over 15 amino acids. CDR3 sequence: CASSLQGVGTDTQYF. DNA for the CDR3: TGTGCCAGCAGTTTGCAGGGAGTGGGCACAGATACGCAGTATTTT.

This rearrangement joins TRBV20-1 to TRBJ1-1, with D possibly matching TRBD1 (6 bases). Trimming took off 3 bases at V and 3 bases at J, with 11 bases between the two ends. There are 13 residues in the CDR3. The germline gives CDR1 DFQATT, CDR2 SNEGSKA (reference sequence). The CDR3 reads CSASEQGDTEAFF. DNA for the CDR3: TGCAGTGCTAGTGAACAGGGTGACACTGAAGCTTTCTTT.

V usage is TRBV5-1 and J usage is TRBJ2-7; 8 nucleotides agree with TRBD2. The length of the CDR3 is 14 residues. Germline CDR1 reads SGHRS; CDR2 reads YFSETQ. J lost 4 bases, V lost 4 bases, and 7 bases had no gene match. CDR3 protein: CASSRGGTQYEQYF. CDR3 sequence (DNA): TGCGCCAGCAGCCGGGGGGGGACACAGTACGAGCAGTACTTC.

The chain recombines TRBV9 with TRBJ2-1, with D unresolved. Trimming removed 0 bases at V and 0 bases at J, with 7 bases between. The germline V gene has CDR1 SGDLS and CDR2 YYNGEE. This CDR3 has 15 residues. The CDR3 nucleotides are TGTGCCAGCAGCGTAGAAGAGAGCTCCTACAATGAGCAGTTCTTC. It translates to CASSVEESSYNEQFF.

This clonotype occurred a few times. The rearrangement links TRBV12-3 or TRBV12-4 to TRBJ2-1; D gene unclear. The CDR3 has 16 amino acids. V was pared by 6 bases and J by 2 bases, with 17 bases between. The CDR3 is CASSYQAQDPYNEQFF. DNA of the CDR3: TGTGCCAGCAGCTACCAGGCCCAGGACCCCTACAATGAGCAGTTCTTC.

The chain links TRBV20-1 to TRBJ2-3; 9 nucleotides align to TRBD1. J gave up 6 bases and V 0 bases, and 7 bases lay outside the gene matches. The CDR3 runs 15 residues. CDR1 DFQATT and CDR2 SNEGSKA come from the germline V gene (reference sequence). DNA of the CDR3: TGCAGTGCTAGAGATGGGGACAGGGTATACGATACGCAGTATTTT. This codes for CSARDGDRVYDTQYF.

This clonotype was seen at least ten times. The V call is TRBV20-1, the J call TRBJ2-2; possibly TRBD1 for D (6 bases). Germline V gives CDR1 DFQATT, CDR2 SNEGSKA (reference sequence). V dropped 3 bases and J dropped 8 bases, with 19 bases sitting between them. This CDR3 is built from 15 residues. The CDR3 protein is CSASSSDRISGELFF. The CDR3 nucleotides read TGCAGTGCTAGCTCTTCTGACAGGATCTCGGGGGAGCTGTTTTTT.